The clone carrying this T cell receptor (delta chain) has only a few counts. TCRdb re-called the RT-PCR reads through CATT. The sample contains around 12,000 delta-chain clones, 30% to 40% of which appear only once. The source of the sample is a study of gamma-delta T cells after stem cell transplantation. The V end lost 1 base, the J end lost 3 bases, and 33 bases lay between the germline ends. This CDR3 has 22 residues. Per germline, CDR1 TSWWSYY and CDR2 QGS. Source material: gamma-delta T cells. The receptor was isolated from a human donor. It is not recorded whose cells these are; they may come from a transplant donor. The V gene is TRDV1, the J gene TRDJ1, with D possibly TRDD2 on 8 matching bases. The CDR3 protein is CALGERAFLTRPGGLEADKLIF. The CDR3 coding sequence is TGTGCTCTTGGGGAACGGGCCTTCCTAACTCGGCCTGGGGGCCTGGAGGCCGATAAACTCATCTTT.